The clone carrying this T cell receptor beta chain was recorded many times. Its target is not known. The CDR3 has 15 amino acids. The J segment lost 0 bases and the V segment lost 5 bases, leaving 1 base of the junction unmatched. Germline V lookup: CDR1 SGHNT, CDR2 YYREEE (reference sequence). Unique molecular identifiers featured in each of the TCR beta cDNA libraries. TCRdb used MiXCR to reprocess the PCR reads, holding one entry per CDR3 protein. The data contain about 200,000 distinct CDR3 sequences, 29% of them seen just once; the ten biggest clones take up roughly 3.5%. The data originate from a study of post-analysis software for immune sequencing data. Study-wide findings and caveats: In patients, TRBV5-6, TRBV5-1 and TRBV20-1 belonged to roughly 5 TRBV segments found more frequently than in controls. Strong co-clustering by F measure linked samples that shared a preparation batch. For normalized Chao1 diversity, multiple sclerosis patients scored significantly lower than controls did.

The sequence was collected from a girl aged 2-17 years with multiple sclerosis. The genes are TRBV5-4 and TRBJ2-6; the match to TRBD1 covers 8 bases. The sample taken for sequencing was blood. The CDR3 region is CASRTGVSGANVLTF. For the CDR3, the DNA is TGTGCCAGCAGGACAGGGGTCTCTGGGGCCAACGTCCTGACTTTC.